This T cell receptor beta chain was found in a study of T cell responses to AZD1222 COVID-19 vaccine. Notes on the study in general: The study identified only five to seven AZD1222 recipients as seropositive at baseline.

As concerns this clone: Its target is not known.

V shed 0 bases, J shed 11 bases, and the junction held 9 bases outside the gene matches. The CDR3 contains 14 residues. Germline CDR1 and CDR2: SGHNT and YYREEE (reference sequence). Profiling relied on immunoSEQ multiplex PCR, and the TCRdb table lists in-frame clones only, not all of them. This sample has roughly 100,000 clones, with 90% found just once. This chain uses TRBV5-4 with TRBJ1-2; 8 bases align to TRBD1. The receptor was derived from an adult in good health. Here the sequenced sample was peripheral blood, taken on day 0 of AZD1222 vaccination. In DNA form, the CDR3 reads TGTGCCAGCAGCTTGGGTGGGCAGGGGGCTTTATACACCTTC. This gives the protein CASSLGGQGALYTF.